Shown below are 28 T cell receptor beta chains from a single sample sequenced in a study of blood T cells in healthy people across ages. Combining a sample-barcoded 5' primer with a J-beta primer mix, a second PCR ran for 7 to 11 cycles. Using its own MiXCR run on the 5' RACE reads, TCRdb lists one record per CDR3 protein. The sample includes 1.5 million to 2 million distinct CDR3 sequences, roughly two fifths of them seen just once. Source material: blood. All receptors derive from a human donor in good health.

This chain joins TRBV7-8 and TRBJ2-1; 10 positions match TRBD1. CDR3 length: 17 residues. V lost 2 bases, J lost 0 bases, and 4 bases stayed unmatched. Per germline, CDR1 SGHVS and CDR2 FQNEAQ. CDR3 loop: CASSLTWTGGSYNEQFF. The CDR3 DNA follows: TGTGCCAGCAGCTTAACGTGGACAGGGGGCTCCTACAATGAGCAGTTCTTC.

The J gene is TRBJ1-6, the V gene TRBV9; tentatively, D is TRBD1 (6 bases). V lost 0 bases to trimming and J lost 2 bases, with 9 bases between them. Looked up from germline, CDR1 is SGDLS and CDR2 is YYNGEE. The CDR3 runs to 16 residues. Here the CDR3 reads CASSVGGGTYNSPLHF. CDR3 DNA sequence: TGTGCCAGCAGCGTAGGCGGGGGCACCTATAATTCACCCCTCCACTTT.

The V and J genes are TRBV5-8 and TRBJ1-4; maybe TRBD1 (5 bases). Germline loops: CDR1 SGHTS, CDR2 YDEGEE. V gave up 0 bases and J gave up 8 bases, with 11 bases separating them. The CDR3 is made up of 14 amino acids. The CDR3 region has the DNA TGTGCCAGCAGCTTGGGCAGGGCGGAGGAAAAACTGTTTTTT. Its protein product is CASSLGRAEEKLFF.

This clonotype was observed a few times. V and J are TRBV28 and TRBJ2-5; TRBD2 agrees at 11 bases. V lost 5 bases to trimming and J lost 4 bases; unmatched junction nucleotides: 9. The germline gives CDR1 MDHEN, CDR2 SYDVKM. The CDR3 runs to 16 residues. CDR3 sequence reads: CASSPFLAGGGETQYF. As DNA, the CDR3 is TGTGCCAGCAGTCCCTTCCTAGCGGGGGGTGGAGAGACCCAGTACTTC.

The V and J genes are TRBV6-1 and TRBJ2-1; 10 nucleotides match TRBD2. The CDR3 consists of 13 residues. The V and J ends lost 6 bases and 7 bases, in that order; junction bases with no gene match: 3. From germline, CDR1 is MNHNS and CDR2 SASEGT. The DNA of the CDR3 is TGTGCCAGCAGGTCACTAGCGGGGAATGAGCAGTTCTTC. Translation: CASRSLAGNEQFF.

The table lists this clonotype with a few counts. The chain recombines TRBV12-3 or TRBV12-4 with TRBJ1-2, with a weak D call TRBD1 (5 bases). Deletions cut 2 bases from V and 0 bases from J, with 10 bases between. The CDR3 is 15 amino acids. Here the CDR3 reads CASSLWGTTNYGYTF. As DNA, the CDR3 is TGTGCCAGCAGTTTATGGGGGACCACTAACTATGGCTACACCTTC.

The genes are TRBV25-1 and TRBJ2-5; no reliable D call. Trimming pared 2 bases from V and 0 bases from J, leaving 10 bases between. CDR1 MGHDK and CDR2 SYGVNS come from the germline V gene. This CDR3 has 15 amino acids. This CDR3 is CASSEPADYQETQYF. The CDR3 DNA reads TGTGCCAGCAGTGAACCCGCGGATTACCAAGAGACCCAGTACTTC.

This clonotype was counted at least ten times. The chain carries TRBV6-4 and TRBJ2-1, with 9 bases aligning to TRBD2. With V trimmed by 0 bases and J by 7 bases, 4 bases remained unmatched. This CDR3 has 15 amino acids. Per the germline V gene, CDR1 is MRHNA and CDR2 is SNTAGT. The DNA of the CDR3 is TGTGCCAGCAGTGACTCGATCAGCGGGGGGAATGAGCAGTTCTTC. It specifies CASSDSISGGNEQFF.

In regard to this clonotype: A much larger clone sits a single nucleotide away, making a read error possible. The rearrangement links TRBV4-1 to TRBJ2-7, with no clear D. The CDR3 has 15 amino acids. The V gene's germline CDR1 is MGHRA and CDR2 YSYEKL. CDR3 protein: CASGQVFTGSYEQYF. DNA of the CDR3: TGCGCCAGCGGCCAAGTGTTTACCGGCTCCTACGAGCAGTACTTC.

V usage is TRBV10-3 and J usage is TRBJ1-1; unclear D gene. V was clipped by 6 bases and J by 4 bases, with 12 bases between them. CDR3 length equals 13 residues. Germline V gives CDR1 ENHRY, CDR2 SYGVKD. Here the CDR3 DNA reads TGTGCCATCAGCGGAGGTGAGTCCACTGAAGCTTTCTTT. Protein sequence: CAISGGESTEAFF.

The chain joins TRBV20-1 to TRBJ1-5, with D possibly being TRBD1 (6 bases). The germline V gene encodes CDR1 DFQATT and CDR2 SNEGSKA (reference sequence). CDR3 length: 19 amino acids. The germline V and J ends were trimmed by 2 bases and 0 bases, with 23 bases remaining between them. CDR3 nucleotides: TGCAGTGCTAGACGCAATCTTAGGACAGCTCAATATAGCAATCAGCCCCAGCATTTT. Residues: CSARRNLRTAQYSNQPQHF.

CDR3 in amino acids: CSAGRPLNTEAFF. The CDR3 nucleotides are TGCAGTGCCGGGAGGCCACTGAACACTGAAGCTTTCTTT. This rearrangement joins TRBV29-1 to TRBJ1-1; D unclear. This CDR3 region has 13 residues. Germline loops: CDR1 SQVTM, CDR2 ANQGSEA.

The gene calls are TRBV5-1 and TRBJ1-2; no clear D. V was pared by 5 bases and J by 3 bases, with 14 bases between. The CDR3 runs to 14 residues. Per the germline V gene, CDR1 is SGHRS and CDR2 is YFSETQ. CDR3 DNA sequence: TGCGCCAGCAGACCGGAGGCAGGCCACTATGGCTACACCTTC. It encodes CASRPEAGHYGYTF.

V is TRBV7-8 and J is TRBJ2-1; possibly TRBD2 for D (6 bases). The CDR3 consists of 12 residues. Germline CDR1 SGHVS, CDR2 FQNEAQ. V lost 1 base and J lost 15, with 13 bases in between. The CDR3 region has the DNA TGTGCCAGCAGCTTAGGTCCGGAGGGCCCGTTCTTC. Translated, it gives CASSLGPEGPFF.

This chain uses TRBV29-1 with TRBJ2-5; D may be TRBD2 (6 bases). TRBJ2-7 explains the end of the DNA better; the J call may be wrong. This CDR3 comprises 12 residues. CDR1 is SQVTM, CDR2 ANQGSEA, per germline. The CDR3 loop reads CSVPGDGYEQYF. The CDR3 bases are TGCAGCGTTCCGGGGGATGGGTACGAGCAGTACTTC.

This clonotype showed up just once. The DNA for the CDR3 is TGTGCCAGCAGTAGGACACTCGGGTTGGGATATGAGCAGTTCTTC. It specifies CASSRTLGLGYEQFF. The chain is built from TRBV6-5 and TRBJ2-1; possibly TRBD1 for D (5 bases). The V end lost 5 bases, the J end lost 8 bases, and 19 bases lay between the germline ends. The CDR3 contains 15 residues. The germline gives CDR1 MNHEY, CDR2 SVGAGI.

Regarding this clonotype: At one end, the junction sequence differs from germline, possibly due to a read error. The rearrangement uses TRBV4-2 and TRBJ2-7, with TRBD2 identical over 7 bases. The CDR3 is 14 residues long. Germline lookup yields CDR1 LGHNA and CDR2 YNFKEQ. This chain's CDR3 is CAGSQAGGRYEQYF. CDR3 bases: TGTGCCGGCAGCCAAGCCGGGGGGAGGTACGAGCAGTACTTC.

The chain uses TRBV7-3 and TRBJ1-4; D ambiguous. CDR1 SGHTA and CDR2 FQGTGA come from the germline V gene. Trimming cost V 4 bases and J 3 bases, with 18 bases left between them. The CDR3 has 17 residues. For the CDR3, the DNA is TGTGCCAGCAGCTCGGCACCAGACGGAGCCTCTAATGAAAAACTGTTTTTT. Protein product: CASSSAPDGASNEKLFF.

The rearrangement links TRBV2 to TRBJ2-7; D is unclear. The CDR3 is 15 amino acids. Germline-derived CDR1 and CDR2 are SNHLY and FYNNEI. V dropped 2 bases and J dropped 3 bases, with 14 bases sitting between them. The CDR3 coding sequence is TGTGCCAGCAGTGAAAATTCGCAGAGCTTCTACGAGCAGTACTTC. Translated: CASSENSQSFYEQYF.

This clonotype was observed a single time. The gene calls are TRBV5-5 and TRBJ2-3; D is uncertain. CDR1 and CDR2 from the germline V gene are SGHKS and YYEKEE (reference sequence). The CDR3 is 14 amino acids. The germline V and J ends were trimmed by 3 bases and 6 bases, with 14 bases remaining between them. DNA for the CDR3: TGTGCCAGCAGCTGGGCACAGAAGAGGGATACGCAGTATTTT. Translating it yields CASSWAQKRDTQYF.

This clonotype occurred many times. The chain joins TRBV29-1 to TRBJ2-1; weak D call: TRBD2 (5 bases). Deletions cut 6 bases from V and 9 bases from J, with 12 bases between. Germline-derived CDR1 and CDR2 are SQVTM and ANQGSEA. The CDR3 has 11 amino acids. CDR3 sequence reads: CSVPGLTEQFF. CDR3 nucleotide sequence: TGCAGCGTACCAGGACTTACTGAGCAGTTCTTC.

This rearrangement joins TRBV20-1 to TRBJ2-5; maybe TRBD1 (5 bases). CDR1 DFQATT and CDR2 SNEGSKA come from the germline V gene (reference sequence). V was clipped by 5 bases and J by 5 bases, with 18 bases between them. There are 14 residues in the CDR3. CDR3 nucleotides: TGCAGTGCTCCCGAACAGGTGATATCGGAGACCCAGTACTTC. Its protein product is CSAPEQVISETQYF.

The J gene is TRBJ1-2, the V gene TRBV12-3 or TRBV12-4, with 7 bases lining up with TRBD1. J gave up 5 bases and V 3 bases, and 12 bases lay outside the gene matches. This CDR3 contains 16 residues. The CDR3 is CASSFRNRGPRYGYTF. The CDR3 DNA reads TGTGCCAGCAGTTTCCGCAACAGGGGCCCCCGGTATGGCTACACCTTC.

The rearrangement uses TRBV29-1 and TRBJ2-1; 15 nucleotides match TRBD2. The germline V gene has CDR1 SQVTM and CDR2 ANQGSEA. The CDR3 sequence is 14 residues long. V was clipped by 7 bases and J by 6 bases; unmatched bases: 4. The CDR3 protein is CSGRTSGGGNEQFF. The DNA for the CDR3 is TGCAGCGGCCGGACTAGCGGGGGGGGCAATGAGCAGTTCTTC.

The chain uses TRBV11-2 and TRBJ1-2, with a weak D call TRBD1 (6 bases). This CDR3 comprises 16 residues. V lost 3 bases and J 7 bases, leaving 21 bases between the germline ends. Germline values: CDR1 SGHAT, CDR2 FQNNGV. The chain's CDR3 is CASSLDGGGLGTGYTF. Written as DNA, the CDR3 is TGTGCCAGCAGCTTGGACGGGGGGGGGCTAGGGACTGGCTACACCTTC.

This clonotype turned up a few times. V usage is TRBV29-1 and J usage is TRBJ2-5, with D unresolved. CDR1 is SQVTM, CDR2 ANQGSEA, per germline. Trimming removed 3 bases at V and 1 base at J, with 3 bases between. The CDR3 has 11 amino acids. Written as DNA, the CDR3 is TGCAGCGTTGATCCCCAAGAGACCCAGTACTTC. It is translated as CSVDPQETQYF.

The chain combines TRBV5-5 with TRBJ2-5; D might be TRBD2 (6 bases). Germline CDR1 reads SGHKS; CDR2 reads YYEKEE (reference sequence). The ends were cut back, 3 bases at V and 3 bases at J, with 12 bases in the middle. The CDR3 length is 14 residues. The CDR3: CASSSTGREETQYF. The CDR3 nucleotides read TGTGCCAGCAGCTCCACCGGGAGAGAAGAGACCCAGTACTTC.

V and J are TRBV7-9 and TRBJ1-1; D ambiguous. Trimming stripped 0 bases from V and 3 bases from J, with 8 bases between. The CDR3 consists of 14 residues. In germline, CDR1 is SEHNR, CDR2 FQNEAQ (reference sequence). CDR3 in amino acids: CASSLARQDTEAFF. CDR3 nucleotides: TGTGCCAGCAGCTTAGCGCGGCAGGACACTGAAGCTTTCTTT.